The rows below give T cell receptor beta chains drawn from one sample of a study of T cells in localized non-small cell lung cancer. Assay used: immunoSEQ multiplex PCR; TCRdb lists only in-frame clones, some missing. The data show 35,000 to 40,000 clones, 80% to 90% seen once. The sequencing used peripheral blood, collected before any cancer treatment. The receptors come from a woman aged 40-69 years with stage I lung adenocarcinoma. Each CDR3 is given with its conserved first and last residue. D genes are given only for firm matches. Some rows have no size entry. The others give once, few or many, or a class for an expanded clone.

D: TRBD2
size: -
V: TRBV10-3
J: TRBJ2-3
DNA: TGTGCCATCAGTGAGTCGAGTGTCTCGCGACTAGCGGGGGCAGATACGCAGTATTTT
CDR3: CAISESSVSRLAGADTQYF

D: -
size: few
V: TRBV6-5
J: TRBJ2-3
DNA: TGTGCCAGCAGGACGGGGATGGGTGGGGATACGCAGTATTTT
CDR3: CASRTGMGGDTQYF

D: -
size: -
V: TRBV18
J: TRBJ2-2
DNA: TGTGCCAGCTCACCGCTCACTAATGCGAACACCGGGGAGCTGTTTTTT
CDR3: CASSPLTNANTGELFF

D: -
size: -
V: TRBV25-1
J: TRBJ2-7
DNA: TGTGCCAGCGCGAGAGGAATCGAGCAGTACTTC
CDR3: CASARGIEQYF

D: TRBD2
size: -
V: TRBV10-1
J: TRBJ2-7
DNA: TGCGCCAGCAGTGAGATTAGGACTAGCGGGAGCCTAGCCTACGAGCAGTACTTC
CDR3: CASSEIRTSGSLAYEQYF

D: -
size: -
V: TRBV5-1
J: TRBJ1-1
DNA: TGCGCCAGCAGCTTGGGTCATGGGCAGATCTCTGAAGCTTTCTTT
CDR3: CASSLGHGQISEAFF

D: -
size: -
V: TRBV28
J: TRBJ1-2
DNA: TGTGCCAGCAGTTTGCGGCAGAGCGGAGGCTACACCTTC
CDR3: CASSLRQSGGYTF

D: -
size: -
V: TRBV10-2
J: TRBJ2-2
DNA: TGCGCCAGCGGGGGTCGGGACGCGAACACCGGGGAGCTGTTTTTT
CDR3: CASGGRDANTGELFF

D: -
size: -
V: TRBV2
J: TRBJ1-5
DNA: TGTGCCAGCAGAGCGGGGAGTGCCGGTCAGCCCCAGCATTTT
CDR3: CASRAGSAGQPQHF

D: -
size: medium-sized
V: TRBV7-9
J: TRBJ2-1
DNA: TGTGCCAGCAGCGACTCTCTGAGCTCCTACAATGAGCAGTTCTTC
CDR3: CASSDSLSSYNEQFF